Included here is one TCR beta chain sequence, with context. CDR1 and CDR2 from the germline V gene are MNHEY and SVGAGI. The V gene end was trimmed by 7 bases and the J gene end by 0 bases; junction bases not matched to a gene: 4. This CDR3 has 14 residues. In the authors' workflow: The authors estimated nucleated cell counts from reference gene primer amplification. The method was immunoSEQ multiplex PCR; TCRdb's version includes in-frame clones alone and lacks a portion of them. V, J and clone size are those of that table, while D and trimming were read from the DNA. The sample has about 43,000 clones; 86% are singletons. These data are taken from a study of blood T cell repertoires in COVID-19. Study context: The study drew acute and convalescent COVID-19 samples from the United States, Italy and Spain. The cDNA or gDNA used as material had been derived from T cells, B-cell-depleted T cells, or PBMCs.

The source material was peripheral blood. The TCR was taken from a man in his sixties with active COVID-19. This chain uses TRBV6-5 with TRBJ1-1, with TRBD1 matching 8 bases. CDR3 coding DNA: TGTGCCAGCAATCCACAGGGGGTGAACACTGAAGCTTTCTTT. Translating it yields CASNPQGVNTEAFF.